This TCR beta chain was captured in a study of beta chain features in type 1 diabetes. The germline V and J ends were trimmed by 5 bases and 4 bases, with 14 bases remaining between them. In germline, CDR1 is SGDLS, CDR2 YYNGEE. The CDR3 totals 14 residues. TCRB transcripts that were expressed got sequenced, as all of the isolated RNA had been reverse transcribed. TCRdb's table, derived via immunoSEQ multiplex PCR, lists solely in-frame clones and lacks some. In the table there are around 430,000 clones, about 32% of which are singletons. The chain is built from TRBV9 and TRBJ2-3, with a weak D call TRBD2 (5 bases). The sample comprised naive CD4+ T cells from blood. This clonotype was sampled from a man aged 18 to 30 in good health. The CDR3 loop is CASSASGKADTQYF. CDR3 DNA sequence: TGTGCCAGCAGTGCAAGCGGAAAAGCAGATACGCAGTATTTT. Together with reference TRBV9 and TRBJ2-3, the CDR3 gives the full variable domain: DSGVTQTPKHLITATGQRVTLRCSPRSGDLSVYWYQQSLDQGLQFLIQYYNGEERAKGNILERFSAQQFPDLHSELNLSSLELGDSALYFCASSASGKADTQYFGPGTRLTVL.